These 4 T cell receptor beta chains were all obtained from the same sample, sequenced in a study of molecular identifiers for immune sequencing clone quantification. TCRdb re-called the PCR reads with MiXCR, one entry per CDR3 protein. The sample holds tens of thousands of distinct CDR3 sequences; roughly 20% are singletons and the top ten take about 0.85%. The sequencing input was naive CD8+ T cells from blood, with Jurkat cell RNA spiked in. As for subset: FACS-sorted CD8+CD4-CCR7+CD45RA+ naive T cells. The receptor source for this set is a human donor in good health. Some libraries in this study had Jurkat cell RNA spiked in.

This clonotype was recorded many times. The rearrangement links TRBV3-1 to TRBJ2-5; TRBD2 matches at 8 bases. V shed 6 bases and J 5 bases; nucleotides not matched to a gene: 14. This CDR3 has 16 amino acids. Germline values: CDR1 LGHDT, CDR2 YNNKEL (reference sequence). The CDR3 coding sequence is TGTGCCAGCAGTCGGAGAGCGGGAGAGTGGAGGGAGACCCAGTACTTC. This codes for CASSRRAGEWRETQYF.

The rearrangement uses TRBV20-1 and TRBJ2-3; 10 bases align to TRBD2. With 5 bases clipped from V and 5 bases from J, the junction kept 7 bases outside the gene matches. Germline CDR1 DFQATT, CDR2 SNEGSKA (reference sequence). This CDR3 is built from 14 residues. The CDR3 coding sequence is TGCAGTGCTCTTAAGGTAGCGGGGGGAGATACGCAGTATTTT. It is translated as CSALKVAGGDTQYF.

This clonotype was observed at least ten times. The chain uses TRBV4-3 and TRBJ2-3; D is unclear. The CDR3 has 14 amino acids. V lost 0 bases, J lost 4 bases, and 8 bases lay in between. Germline-derived CDR1 and CDR2 are LGHNA and YSLEER. CDR3 amino acids: CASSQDKGADTQYF. The CDR3 DNA reads TGCGCCAGCAGCCAAGATAAAGGTGCAGATACGCAGTATTTT.

This clonotype was counted many times. This chain uses TRBV29-1 with TRBJ1-1; D is perhaps TRBD1 (6 bases). The CDR3 runs 12 residues. CDR1 and CDR2 from the germline V gene are SQVTM and ANQGSEA. V was trimmed by 2 bases and J by 6 bases, leaving 10 bases between them. The CDR3 DNA follows: TGCAGCGTTGAACAGGGGATCGCTGAAGCTTTCTTT. This translates into CSVEQGIAEAFF.